This T cell receptor beta chain was captured by sequencing in a study of CD8 T cells in ankylosing spondylitis. Study results and caveats: Ankylosing spondylitis blood seemed to carry a telltale TCR beta motif made of several highly homologous variants.

As concerns this clonotype: Its specificity is not known.

This CDR3 is 15 amino acids long. V lost 7 bases, J lost 0 bases, and 6 bases stayed unmatched. The germline V gene has CDR1 SQVTM and CDR2 ANQGSEA. MiXCR was run by TCRdb on the 5' RACE reads, yielding one entry per CDR3 protein. Altogether 700,000 to 1,000,000 distinct CDR3 sequences are present, about an eighth being singletons, with the ten largest covering around 0.51%. The source of this sequence is a male donor with ankylosing spondylitis. This chain connects TRBV29-1 to TRBJ2-3; TRBD2 matches at 11 bases. What was sequenced was blood, either unsorted or a sorted T cell fraction (not recorded which). The CDR3: CSESRTSGSTDTQYF. For the CDR3, the DNA is TGCAGCGAGTCAAGGACTAGCGGGAGCACAGATACGCAGTATTTT.